Following are 19 T cell receptor beta chains from one sample sequenced in a study of cytomegalovirus exposure and HLA in healthy donors (dated by TCRdb to the late 2010s). The library was generated by the immunoSEQ multiplex PCR assay. For the multiplex PCR, a mixture combining 60 forward primers for TCR Vbeta segments and 13 reverse primers for TCR Jbeta segments was used. Drawn from immuneACCESS, this table holds only the in-frame rearrangements with V and J called that TCRdb kept. Clones are partly lost; checked studies trace under half to an unresolved V gene and leave the rest unexplained. The sample table contains roughly 200,000 clones; only one count was recorded for 79% of them. The top ten hold 4.4% of the sample. Sequencing was done on a sample of PBMCs. Source of these receptors: a woman aged 30 to 39 in good health and CMV-seropositive.

The rearrangement links TRBV5-1 to TRBJ2-3; 7 positions match TRBD1. This CDR3 region has 16 residues. CDR1 is SGHRS and CDR2 is YFSETQ in the germline V gene. Trimming took 0 bases from V and 4 from J; bases not matched to a gene: 8. The CDR3 DNA sequence: TGCGCCAGCAGCTTGGGGAACCACCAGGGGGCAGATACGCAGTATTTT. This encodes CASSLGNHQGADTQYF. Filled out from reference TRBV5-1 and TRBJ2-3, the complete variable domain reads KAGVTQTPRYLIKTRGQQVTLSCSPISGHRSVSWYQQTPGQGLQFLFEYFSETQRNKGNFPGRFSGRQFSNSRSEMNVSTLELGDSALYLCASSLGNHQGADTQYFGPGTRLTVL.

The CDR3 DNA follows: TGCGCCAGCAGCTTTACAGAGAAGTTTATTGGTGAGCAGTTCTTC. Residues: CASSFTEKFIGEQFF. The gene calls are TRBV5-1 and TRBJ2-1, with D uncertain. CDR1 and CDR2 from the germline V gene are SGHRS and YFSETQ. The length of the CDR3 is 15 residues. V was clipped by 2 bases and J by 9 bases, with 18 bases between them.

The chain couples TRBV6-5 to TRBJ2-7, with D maybe TRBD2 (5 bases). The V end was cut by 0 bases, the J end by 4 bases, with 7 bases between. CDR1 is MNHEY and CDR2 is SVGAGI in the germline V gene. CDR3 length: 13 amino acids. The CDR3 nucleotides are TGTGCCAGCAGTTACTCAGGGAGATACGAGCAGTACTTC. Translated, it gives CASSYSGRYEQYF.

The V gene is TRBV4-1, the J gene TRBJ1-5; 9 nucleotides align to TRBD1. The CDR3 has 16 amino acids. J gave up 6 bases and V 0 bases, and 6 bases lay outside the gene matches. Looked up from germline, CDR1 is MGHRA and CDR2 is YSYEKL. CDR3 sequence reads: CASSQDGTGIGQPQHF. In DNA form, the CDR3 reads TGCGCCAGCAGCCAAGACGGGACAGGGATAGGTCAGCCCCAGCATTTT.

This chain connects TRBV2 to TRBJ2-7; 7 bases align to TRBD1. CDR1 and CDR2 (germline): SNHLY, FYNNEI. V trimming: 4 bases; J trimming: 2 bases; junction bases outside the gene matches: 8. This CDR3 spans 15 amino acids. The CDR3 is CASSVTQGQTYEQYF. In nucleotides, the CDR3 is TGTGCCAGCAGTGTGACACAGGGGCAAACCTACGAGCAGTACTTC. The whole variable domain, remainder taken from reference TRBV2 and TRBJ2-7, is EPEVTQTPSHQVTQMGQEVILRCVPISNHLYFYWYRQILGQKVEFLVSFYNNEISEKSEIFDDQFSVERPDGSNFTLKIRSTKLEDSAMYFCASSVTQGQTYEQYFGPGTRLTVT.

The chain has TRBV5-1 and TRBJ2-5, with 7 bases that match TRBD2. There are 16 residues in the CDR3. After removal of 2 bases from V and 3 bases from J, the junction contained 10 bases not matched to a gene. CDR1 SGHRS and CDR2 YFSETQ come from the germline V gene. In nucleotides, the CDR3 is TGCGCCAGCAGCTTAGGTGGACTAGGCGCCGAAGAGACCCAGTACTTC. Its translation is CASSLGGLGAEETQYF.

This clone was observed many times. CDR3 in amino acids: CASTGLADYEQYF. The CDR3 region has the DNA TGTGCCAGCACCGGACTAGCGGACTACGAGCAGTACTTC. The chain is built from TRBV2 and TRBJ2-7, with 10 bases lining up with TRBD2. Germline CDR1 and CDR2: SNHLY and FYNNEI. The CDR3 has 13 amino acids. V lost 7 bases to trimming and J lost 3 bases; unmatched junction nucleotides: 3.

The chain links TRBV14 to TRBJ1-4; D might be TRBD1 (5 bases). The length of the CDR3 is 15 residues. With 4 bases removed from V and 3 bases from J, the gap between germline ends came to 12 bases. Germline V gene lookup returns CDR1 SGHDN and CDR2 FVKESK. CDR3 protein: CASSLSWGANEKLFF. The CDR3 nucleotides read TGTGCCAGCAGCCTCTCCTGGGGGGCTAATGAAAAACTGTTTTTT.

The rearrangement uses TRBV6-5 and TRBJ1-5; tentative D call: TRBD1 (5 bases). Per germline, CDR1 MNHEY and CDR2 SVGAGI. The CDR3 spans 14 residues. The ends were cut back, 8 bases at V and 6 bases at J, with 17 bases in the middle. The CDR3 nucleotides are TGTGCCAGCGGGGACTTCAAGGCGGCTCAGCCCCAGCATTTT. This sequence encodes CASGDFKAAQPQHF.

Written as DNA, the CDR3 is TGTGCCACCAGCAGAGCCAGGGCCTTTATTGATAGCGGGGCTTACAATGAGCAGTTCTTC. Its protein product is CATSRARAFIDSGAYNEQFF. This rearrangement joins TRBV15 to TRBJ2-1, with TRBD2 identical over 8 bases. V lost 1 base, J lost 4 bases, and 18 bases stayed unmatched. This CDR3 is built from 20 residues. From germline, CDR1 is LNHNV and CDR2 YYDKDF (reference sequence).

The J gene is TRBJ2-1, the V gene TRBV13; the match to TRBD2 covers 9 bases. The CDR3 is 15 residues long. Germline V lookup: CDR1 PRHDT, CDR2 FYEKMQ (reference sequence). Losses at the gene ends were 4 bases for V and 6 bases for J; bases not matched to a gene: 7. The chain's CDR3 is CASSSRIAGANEQFF. The CDR3 DNA is TGTGCCAGCAGCTCCCGGATAGCGGGGGCCAATGAGCAGTTCTTC. The whole variable domain, filled in from reference TRBV13 and TRBJ2-1, reads AAGVIQSPRHLIKEKRETATLKCYPIPRHDTVYWYQQGPGQDPQFLISFYEKMQSDKGSIPDRFSAQQFSDYHSELNMSSLELGDSALYFCASSSRIAGANEQFFGPGTRLTVL.

This rearrangement joins TRBV19 to TRBJ1-2; TRBD1 matches at 7 bases. Germline CDR1 and CDR2: LNHDA and SQIVND (reference sequence). The CDR3 is 14 amino acids. J gave up 2 bases and V 9 bases, and 9 bases lay outside the gene matches. CDR3 sequence: CASRIPDRNYGYTF. The CDR3 region has the DNA TGTGCCAGCCGGATTCCGGACAGGAACTATGGCTACACCTTC.

The chain uses TRBV6-5 and TRBJ2-1, with 7 bases that match TRBD2. The CDR3 totals 15 residues. The germline CDR1 and CDR2 sequences are MNHEY and SVGAGI. The V and J ends lost 6 bases and 6 bases, in that order; junction bases with no gene match: 11. CDR3 region: CASRAAGTSVNEQFF. The CDR3 nucleotides read TGTGCCAGCAGGGCGGCTGGTACTAGCGTCAATGAGCAGTTCTTC.

The chain couples TRBV5-5 to TRBJ2-7, with TRBD2 matching 12 bases. The CDR3 length is 16 residues. V shed 2 bases, J shed 9 bases, and the junction held 12 bases outside the gene matches. The germline V gene has CDR1 SGHKS and CDR2 YYEKEE (reference sequence). The CDR3 spells CASSFAPILAGGGQYF. As DNA, the CDR3 is TGTGCCAGCAGCTTCGCCCCCATCCTAGCGGGAGGGGGGCAGTACTTC.

This clone was seen a few times. CDR3 bases: TGCACCAGCGGACATACTGGGGGCGGGGGCTACACCTTC. This codes for CTSGHTGGGGYTF. The rearrangement uses TRBV1 and TRBJ1-2; no check of the table's D call, TRBD1, against the DNA was made. TRBV1 is a pseudogene locus. The CDR3 is 13 amino acids.

The rearrangement links TRBV10-2 to TRBJ2-1, with D possibly being TRBD1 (5 bases). CDR1 is WSHSY and CDR2 is SAAADI in the germline V gene. The CDR3 runs to 12 residues. The V end was cut by 6 bases, the J end by 2 bases, with 5 bases between. The CDR3 is CASRGPYNEQFF. CDR3 sequence (DNA): TGCGCCAGCAGGGGGCCCTACAATGAGCAGTTCTTC.

The chain links TRBV7-2 to TRBJ2-5; 12 positions agree with TRBD2. Germline lookup yields CDR1 SGHTA and CDR2 FQGNSA. V was clipped by 1 base and J by 4 bases; unmatched bases: 10. The CDR3 covers 18 residues. CDR3 coding DNA: TGTGCCAGCAGCTTAGATCCTAGCGGGAGGGCTATCGGAGAGACCCAGTACTTC. This codes for CASSLDPSGRAIGETQYF.

The chain carries TRBV4-1 and TRBJ2-5; TRBD2 matches 7 bases. Germline V gene lookup returns CDR1 MGHRA and CDR2 YSYEKL. The CDR3 extends over 16 amino acids. The V gene end was trimmed by 6 bases and the J gene end by 3 bases; junction bases not matched to a gene: 13. DNA for the CDR3: TGCGCCAGCAGTTTCAATCCACGGACTAGAGAAGAGACCCAGTACTTC. Its translation: CASSFNPRTREETQYF.

V and J are TRBV9 and TRBJ1-3; D is undetermined. The CDR3 consists of 13 residues. V shed 1 base and J shed 6 bases, with 8 bases lying between them. The V gene's germline CDR1 is SGDLS and CDR2 YYNGEE. CDR3 nucleotide sequence: TGTGCCAGCAGCGTAAACAGAGAAAACACCATATATTTT. This gives the protein CASSVNRENTIYF. Full variable domain (rest looked up from reference TRBV9 and TRBJ1-3): DSGVTQTPKHLITATGQRVTLRCSPRSGDLSVYWYQQSLDQGLQFLIQYYNGEERAKGNILERFSAQQFPDLHSELNLSSLELGDSALYFCASSVNRENTIYFGEGSWLTVV.